The 25 T cell receptor beta chains reported below all come from one sample, sequenced in a study of T cells in Graves' hyperthyroidism and ophthalmopathy. The TCR beta CDR3 regions underwent amplification using RNA transcripts as the source. HTBI primers were employed in a first-round RT-PCR of the TCR CDR3. TCRdb analysed the multiplex PCR reads with MiXCR anew, one entry per CDR3 protein. Seen here are hundreds of thousands of distinct CDR3 sequences, roughly 15% observed once, and the top ten hold 9.5% to 13%. The sample comprised blood. The receptors come from a woman aged 18-35 years with Graves' hyperthyroidism.

This clonotype was seen a handful of times. The chain couples TRBV29-1 to TRBJ1-1; a weak D match, TRBD1 (6 bases). Trimming removed 7 bases from V and 5 bases from J, with 20 bases in between. The CDR3 contains 14 residues. The germline CDR1 and CDR2 sequences are SQVTM and ANQGSEA. The CDR3 DNA reads as TGCAGCGGGGGGAGGGGGGCCTTAGCGACTGAAGCTTTCTTT. Amino acids: CSGGRGALATEAFF.

This clonotype was recorded many times. The chain recombines TRBV20-1 with TRBJ1-1; D gene uncertain. V lost 5 bases to trimming and J lost 3 bases, with 7 bases between them. The V gene's germline CDR1 is DFQATT and CDR2 SNEGSKA (reference sequence). The CDR3 runs 11 residues. The DNA of the CDR3 is TGCAGTGCTTCCCCATACACTGAAGCTTTCTTT. Translated: CSASPYTEAFF.

The V call is TRBV2, the J call TRBJ2-7; possibly TRBD1 for D (6 bases). Germline CDR1 and CDR2: SNHLY and FYNNEI. The CDR3 totals 15 residues. V shed 6 bases and J shed 4 bases, with 19 bases lying between them. CDR3 residues: CASRPDPGTLYEQYF. The CDR3 nucleotides are TGTGCCAGCAGACCTGATCCCGGGACACTTTACGAGCAGTACTTC.

In its sample, this clonotype was seen many times. This sequence joins TRBV12-3 or TRBV12-4 and TRBJ1-1, with D perhaps TRBD1 (5 bases). The CDR3 extends over 14 amino acids. The V end lost 6 bases, the J end lost 7 bases, and 18 bases lay between the germline ends. In nucleotides, the CDR3 is TGTGCCAGCAGATGGAGTTGGGGGAACCATGAAGCTTTCTTT. This codes for CASRWSWGNHEAFF.

The rearrangement uses TRBV6-1 and TRBJ2-7; D tentatively fits TRBD1 or TRBD2 (5 bases each). Germline V lookup: CDR1 MNHNS, CDR2 SASEGT. V was shortened by 5 bases and J by 5 bases, with 28 bases between the two germline ends. The CDR3 is 18 amino acids. The CDR3 reads CASSLIWPGSEGVDEQYF. In DNA, the CDR3 is TGTGCCAGCAGTCTCATTTGGCCGGGGAGTGAAGGGGTAGACGAGCAGTACTTC.

The rearrangement joins TRBV6-2 or TRBV6-3 to TRBJ2-1, with 10 positions matching TRBD2. This CDR3 spans 16 amino acids. CDR1 is MNHEY and CDR2 is SVGEGT in the germline V gene. The V and J ends lost 3 bases and 10 bases, in that order; junction bases with no gene match: 12. CDR3 in DNA: TGTGCCAGCAGTTATGGAACTAGCGGGACCCCCAGGGAGCAGTTCTTC. It is translated as CASSYGTSGTPREQFF.

The count of this clonotype is one. The chain couples TRBV5-1 to TRBJ2-1; 7 bases map to TRBD1. The J segment lost 8 bases and the V segment lost 5 bases, leaving 7 bases of the junction unmatched. The germline CDR1 and CDR2 sequences are SGHRS and YFSETQ. The CDR3 has 13 amino acids. The CDR3 DNA follows: TGCGCCAGCAGGAGGGGGCTAGCCTATGAGCAGTTCTTC. It codes for CASRRGLAYEQFF.

Worth noting for this clonotype: One end of the junction is discordant with germline, which a read error may explain. The CDR3 protein is CAGSLASGYNEQFF. The CDR3 nucleotides read TGTGCCGGCAGCTTAGCTAGCGGGTACAATGAGCAGTTCTTC. V is TRBV7-9 and J is TRBJ2-1, with 8 nucleotides matching TRBD2. Germline V gene lookup returns CDR1 SEHNR and CDR2 FQNEAQ (reference sequence). The CDR3 is 14 residues long.

The sample holds many counts of this clonotype. The chain employs TRBV2 and TRBJ2-2; the D is unclear. Germline-derived CDR1 and CDR2 are SNHLY and FYNNEI. There are 15 residues in the CDR3. V lost 6 bases and J lost 1, with 12 bases in between. The CDR3 reads CASRPTDLNTGELFF. In nucleotides, the CDR3 is TGTGCCAGCAGGCCAACAGATTTGAACACCGGGGAGCTGTTTTTT.

This clonotype was picked up many times. The chain joins TRBV9 to TRBJ2-1, with 11 bases fitting TRBD2. Germline V gene sequence: CDR1 SGDLS, CDR2 YYNGEE. The trim removed 3 bases at V and 5 bases at J, leaving 4 bases unmatched. The CDR3 spans 15 residues. The CDR3 loop reads CASSDPGLADNEQFF. CDR3 DNA: TGTGCCAGCAGCGATCCGGGACTAGCGGACAATGAGCAGTTCTTC.

This clonotype has at least ten counts. The chain uses TRBV30 and TRBJ2-3, with a weak D call TRBD2 (6 bases). Per the germline V gene, CDR1 is GTSNPN and CDR2 is SVGIG (reference sequence). Trimming removed 1 base from V and 0 bases from J, with 11 bases in between. The CDR3 runs to 15 residues. The CDR3, as DNA: TGTGCCTGGAGTGATAGCGGATCTAGCACAGATACGCAGTATTTT. It yields the protein CAWSDSGSSTDTQYF.

This clonotype was counted between two and nine times. The chain has TRBV9 and TRBJ2-3; no firm D call. This CDR3 comprises 15 residues. Between the trimmed V and J ends, which lost 2 bases and 2 bases, there was a span of 12 bases. Looked up from germline, CDR1 is SGDLS and CDR2 is YYNGEE. The CDR3 loop reads CASSVLESSTDTQYF. The CDR3 coding sequence is TGTGCCAGCAGCGTTTTAGAGTCTTCCACAGATACGCAGTATTTT.

The chain couples TRBV10-3 to TRBJ1-6; the D is unclear. This CDR3 spans 14 amino acids. Trimming left V 0 bases short and J 10 bases short, with 10 bases between. Looked up from germline, CDR1 is ENHRY and CDR2 is SYGVKD. In DNA form, the CDR3 reads TGTGCCATCAGTGAGTCAGGAGGCAGATCACCCCTCCACTTT. Its protein is CAISESGGRSPLHF.

The chain combines TRBV29-1 with TRBJ2-7; D may match TRBD1 or TRBD2 (6 bases each). The CDR3 runs 12 residues. V was trimmed by 7 bases and J by 6 bases, leaving 16 bases between them. CDR1 is SQVTM and CDR2 is ANQGSEA in the germline V gene. The CDR3 here is CSGGGQGGEQYF. DNA of the CDR3: TGCAGCGGTGGGGGGCAGGGCGGCGAGCAGTACTTC.

CDR3 protein: CATGGDEYEQYF. The CDR3 DNA is TGTGCCACCGGGGGTGATGAGTACGAGCAGTACTTC. This chain joins TRBV24-1 and TRBJ2-7; D is tentatively TRBD1 or TRBD2 (5 bases each). Germline V gene lookup returns CDR1 KGHDR and CDR2 SFDVKD. The CDR3 spans 12 residues. The V and J ends lost 9 bases and 4 bases respectively, with 12 bases between them.

Points on this clonotype: Germline is not matched at one junction end, which may reflect a read error. The genes are TRBV9 and TRBJ2-2; no firm D call. The CDR3 loop spans 14 amino acids. The germline gives CDR1 SGDLS, CDR2 YYNGEE. The CDR3 DNA follows: TGTGCCAGCAGCGTAGAGTGGAACACCAGGGAGCTGTTTTTT. Translated: CASSVEWNTRELFF.

This clonotype was counted between two and nine times. The chain carries TRBV10-3 and TRBJ2-7, with D possibly TRBD2 on 5 matching bases. The CDR3 is 12 residues long. CDR1 is ENHRY, CDR2 SYGVKD, per germline. The V end lost 6 bases, the J end lost 3 bases, and 9 bases lay between the germline ends. The CDR3 DNA is TGTGCCATCAGGGACTCTTACTACGAGCAGTACTTC. Translation gives CAIRDSYYEQYF.

The chain has TRBV29-1 and TRBJ1-5, with D uncertain. CDR3 length: 11 residues. Trimming removed 4 bases from V and 7 bases from J, with 8 bases in between. From germline, CDR1 is SQVTM and CDR2 ANQGSEA. CDR3 coding DNA: TGCAGCGTTGGCGCTGAACAGCCCCAGCATTTT. Translation: CSVGAEQPQHF. Together with reference TRBV29-1 and TRBJ1-5, the CDR3 gives the full variable domain: SAVISQKPSRDICQRGTSLTIQCQVDSQVTMMFWYRQQPGQSLTLIATANQGSEATYESGFVIDKFPISRPNLTFSTLTVSNMSPEDSSIYLCSVGAEQPQHFGDGTRLSIL.

This clonotype was recorded many times. Written as DNA, the CDR3 is TGTGCCAGCAGCCTGGGGGTAGGGCGCGAGCAGTACTTC. This translates into CASSLGVGREQYF. The chain carries TRBV5-6 and TRBJ2-7, with D perhaps assigned TRBD1 or TRBD2 (5 bases each). V was cut by 4 bases and J by 6 bases, with 14 bases left in between. This CDR3 comprises 13 residues. Germline CDR1 SGHDT, CDR2 YYEEEE.

This clonotype occurred many times. The V and J genes are TRBV3-2 and TRBJ2-1; the table's D call TRBD2 went unverified against the DNA. TRBV3-2 is annotated as a pseudogene. CDR3 size: 17 residues. CDR3 in amino acids: CASSQDFPGTNYNEQFF. CDR3 bases: TGTGCCAGCAGCCAAGATTTCCCCGGGACTAACTACAATGAGCAGTTCTTC.

The table lists this clonotype with many counts. The chain employs TRBV6-2 or TRBV6-3 and TRBJ2-7, with D tentatively TRBD1 (5 bases). Trimming pared 10 bases from V and 2 bases from J, leaving 12 bases between. This CDR3 region has 12 residues. Per germline, CDR1 MNHEY and CDR2 SVGEGT. CDR3 sequence: CATLGQTYEQYF. In DNA, the CDR3 is TGTGCCACCTTGGGGCAGACCTACGAGCAGTACTTC.

The rearrangement joins TRBV27 to TRBJ1-3; no definite D call. The germline V and J ends were trimmed by 6 bases and 0 bases, with 6 bases remaining between them. From germline, CDR1 is MNHEY and CDR2 SMNVEV (reference sequence). The CDR3 has 13 residues. In nucleotides, the CDR3 is TGTGCCAGCAGGGGAGTCTCTGGAAACACCATATATTTT. As protein: CASRGVSGNTIYF.

The chain links TRBV3-2 to TRBJ1-2. TRBV3-2 is classified as a pseudogene. The CDR3 has 16 amino acids. The CDR3 loop reads CASSSRPTGPNYGYTF. The CDR3 DNA sequence: TGTGCCAGCAGCTCCCGTCCCACAGGGCCCAACTATGGCTACACCTTC.

This clonotype has at least ten counts. This rearrangement joins TRBV24-1 to TRBJ1-1, with D maybe TRBD1 (5 bases). The CDR3 runs to 15 residues. V was pared by 4 bases and J by 0 bases, with 11 bases between. The germline V gene has CDR1 KGHDR and CDR2 SFDVKD. The CDR3 DNA sequence: TGTGCCACCAGTGAAGGGGACGGTCTGAACACTGAAGCTTTCTTT. Amino acid sequence: CATSEGDGLNTEAFF.

The chain has TRBV5-6 and TRBJ2-7; TRBD2 agrees at 10 bases. The CDR3 runs 18 residues. The germline V gene has CDR1 SGHDT and CDR2 YYEEEE. Trimming at V came to 4 bases and at J to 1 base, leaving 14 bases not matched to a gene. CDR3 nucleotides: TGTGCCAGCAGCATTAGGTCTAGCGGGAGTGGAAGGTCCTACGAGCAGTACTTC. It translates to CASSIRSSGSGRSYEQYF.